The present entry profiles one T cell receptor (beta chain) with its context. Every diagnosis used clinical symptoms, serum thyroxine and TRAb, thyroid ultrasound and orbital computed tomography. RNA transcripts were the template for amplifying TCR beta CDR3 regions. The HTBI set primed first-round TCR CDR3 RT-PCR. TCRdb recomputed calls from the multiplex PCR reads with MiXCR, one row per CDR3 protein. The sample records about half a million distinct CDR3 sequences, roughly 22% being singletons. These data belong to a study of T cells in Graves' hyperthyroidism and ophthalmopathy. This TCR derives from a woman in her sixties or seventies with Graves' ophthalmopathy. The specimen was blood.

CDR3 loop: CASSWGLAGKYEQYF. CDR3 coding DNA: TGTGCCAGCAGTTGGGGACTAGCGGGAAAGTACGAGCAGTACTTC. This chain joins TRBV27 and TRBJ2-7; 13 bases agree with TRBD2. The CDR3 has 15 amino acids. CDR1 and CDR2 from the germline V gene are MNHEY and SMNVEV (reference sequence). V shed 4 bases, J shed 4 bases, and the junction held 4 bases outside the gene matches.